A single sample gave rise to the 3 T cell receptor beta chains below, sequenced in a study of cytomegalovirus exposure and HLA in healthy donors. PCR primers comprised 60 Vbeta and 13 Jbeta primers. The data were produced by immunoSEQ multiplex PCR, yet TCRdb's version contains in-frame clones alone and is incomplete. The sample yields 110,000 to 150,000 clones, around four fifths seen once. Sequences were obtained from PBMCs. These receptors originate from a man aged 30-40 years in good health and CMV-seronegative.

The rearrangement uses TRBV7-2 and TRBJ2-4; 8 nucleotides line up with TRBD1. Germline V gene data show CDR1 as SGHTA and CDR2 as FQGNSA. The CDR3 has 13 residues. The V gene end was trimmed by 5 bases and the J gene end by 8 bases; junction bases not matched to a gene: 5. The CDR3 region has the DNA TGTGCCAGCAGCCAGGACAGGGTTGACATTCAGTACTTC. This sequence encodes CASSQDRVDIQYF.

The V and J genes are TRBV29-1 and TRBJ2-2; 8 nucleotides line up with TRBD1. The CDR3 spans 16 residues. V trimming: 1 base; J trimming: 2 bases; junction bases outside the gene matches: 6. In germline, CDR1 is SQVTM, CDR2 ANQGSEA. CDR3 amino acids: CSVEVLTGVNTGELFF. The CDR3 DNA reads as TGCAGCGTTGAAGTACTGACAGGGGTTAACACCGGGGAGCTGTTTTTT.

The rearrangement links TRBV2 to TRBJ2-7; D not certain. Trimming stripped 1 base from V and 9 bases from J, with 13 bases between. This CDR3 has 13 residues. Germline V CDR1 and CDR2: SNHLY, FYNNEI. The CDR3 DNA is TGTGCCAGCAGTGAAGTAAATAGGAGAGGGCAGTACTTC. This translates into CASSEVNRRGQYF.